One and the same sample provided the 9 T cell receptor beta chains below, sequenced in a study of blood T cell repertoires in COVID-19. Assay: immunoSEQ multiplex PCR; the TCRdb copy retains only in-frame clones and omits some. The data hold 70,000 to 95,000 clones, with about nine tenths observed a single time. The sample comprised peripheral blood. The receptors here all came from a man aged 50-60 years with acute or convalescent COVID-19.

This clone was counted between two and nine times. The rearrangement uses TRBV9 and TRBJ2-2; 8 nucleotides align to TRBD2. V shed 3 bases and J 0 bases; nucleotides not matched to a gene: 4. The CDR3 extends over 16 amino acids. Germline lookup yields CDR1 SGDLS and CDR2 YYNGEE. CDR3 DNA: TGTGCCAGCAGCGCGGCGGGGGGCGCGAACACCGGGGAGCTGTTTTTT. Protein sequence: CASSAAGGANTGELFF.

The rearrangement links TRBV5-1 to TRBJ2-7; possibly TRBD2 for D (6 bases). This CDR3 region has 13 residues. CDR1 and CDR2 from the germline V gene are SGHRS and YFSETQ. The germline V and J ends were trimmed by 4 bases and 2 bases, with 10 bases remaining between them. For the CDR3, the DNA is TGCGCCAGCAGCCCCGGGGGAACCTACGAGCAGTACTTC. Amino acids: CASSPGGTYEQYF. The whole variable domain, filled in from reference TRBV5-1 and TRBJ2-7, reads KAGVTQTPRYLIKTRGQQVTLSCSPISGHRSVSWYQQTPGQGLQFLFEYFSETQRNKGNFPGRFSGRQFSNSRSEMNVSTLELGDSALYLCASSPGGTYEQYFGPGTRLTVT.

This sequence joins TRBV19 and TRBJ1-3; D perhaps matches TRBD1 (5 bases). The V and J ends lost 8 bases and 1 base respectively, with 12 bases between them. This CDR3 is 14 amino acids long. Germline V gives CDR1 LNHDA, CDR2 SQIVND (reference sequence). CDR3 sequence: CASDHGGSGNTIYF. The CDR3 nucleotides read TGTGCCAGTGATCATGGGGGGTCTGGAAACACCATATATTTT.

In this sample, this clone turned up a few times. Distinct nucleotide sequences in the sample also encode this CDR3. This chain links TRBV10-3 with TRBJ1-1; D is unclear. From germline, CDR1 is ENHRY and CDR2 SYGVKD. V was pared by 0 bases and J by 1 base, with 6 bases between. The CDR3 is made up of 14 amino acids. CDR3 residues: CAISESGRNTEAFF. The CDR3 DNA follows: TGTGCCATCAGTGAGTCTGGGAGGAACACTGAAGCTTTCTTT.

V is TRBV11-2 and J is TRBJ2-1, with TRBD2 as a possible D gene (6 bases). Germline V gene data show CDR1 as SGHAT and CDR2 as FQNNGV. CDR3 length: 15 amino acids. V was pared by 5 bases and J by 8 bases, with 19 bases between. This CDR3 reads CASSPIGGTADEQFF. CDR3 bases: TGTGCCAGCAGCCCGATTGGCGGGACGGCGGATGAGCAGTTCTTC.

The chain carries TRBV13 and TRBJ2-1; TRBD1 matches at 7 bases. The germline V gene encodes CDR1 PRHDT and CDR2 FYEKMQ (reference sequence). The CDR3 is 16 amino acids. V shed 3 bases and J 9 bases; nucleotides not matched to a gene: 14. CDR3: CASSFSQPDRDGEQFF. CDR3 DNA: TGTGCCAGCAGCTTTTCTCAACCCGACAGGGACGGTGAGCAGTTCTTC. Drawing the rest from reference TRBV13 and TRBJ2-1, the complete variable domain is AAGVIQSPRHLIKEKRETATLKCYPIPRHDTVYWYQQGPGQDPQFLISFYEKMQSDKGSIPDRFSAQQFSDYHSELNMSSLELGDSALYFCASSFSQPDRDGEQFFGPGTRLTVL.

The rearrangement joins TRBV19 to TRBJ2-1, with no clear D. Germline CDR1 and CDR2: LNHDA and SQIVND (reference sequence). The CDR3 covers 15 residues. With 1 base removed from V and 0 bases from J, the gap between germline ends came to 7 bases. CDR3 region: CASSIGSSSYNEQFF. In DNA, the CDR3 is TGTGCCAGTAGTATAGGGTCTAGCTCCTACAATGAGCAGTTCTTC.

This chain connects TRBV6-5 to TRBJ2-7; possibly TRBD2 for D (7 bases). V lost 4 bases to trimming and J lost 6 bases, with 16 bases between them. There are 14 residues in the CDR3. Per the germline V gene, CDR1 is MNHEY and CDR2 is SVGAGI. CDR3 nucleotide sequence: TGTGCCAGCAGTTCCGGACTCCGGGGGGCCGAGCAGTACTTC. Its protein is CASSSGLRGAEQYF.

The gene calls are TRBV28 and TRBJ1-3, with a tentative D call TRBD1 (6 bases). The CDR3 extends over 15 amino acids. V lost 4 bases to trimming and J lost 1 base, with 11 bases between them. CDR1 is MDHEN and CDR2 is SYDVKM in the germline V gene. For the CDR3, the DNA is TGTGCCAGCAGTTGGGGGGGCATATCTGGAAACACCATATATTTT. This codes for CASSWGGISGNTIYF. Full variable domain (rest looked up from reference TRBV28 and TRBJ1-3): DVKVTQSSRYLVKRTGEKVFLECVQDMDHENMFWYRQDPGLGLRLIYFSYDVKMKEKGDIPEGYSVSREKKERFSLILESASTNQTSMYLCASSWGGISGNTIYFGEGSWLTVV.